Shown below are 5 T cell receptor beta chains from a single sample sequenced in a study of blood T cell repertoires in COVID-19. Assay: immunoSEQ multiplex PCR; the TCRdb copy retains only in-frame clones and omits some. The sample lists around 400,000 clones; around 87% were seen once. The sample consisted of peripheral blood. The receptors stem from a woman aged 55-69 years with COVID-19, enrolled during active disease.

This chain links TRBV6-5 with TRBJ1-2; TRBD1 is a possible D gene (6 bases). CDR3 length: 14 residues. V gave up 5 bases and J gave up 2 bases, with 12 bases separating them. Germline V gives CDR1 MNHEY, CDR2 SVGAGI. This CDR3 reads CASSTHGQNYGYTF. Written as DNA, the CDR3 is TGTGCCAGCAGTACCCACGGACAGAACTATGGCTACACCTTC.

The genes are TRBV18 and TRBJ1-2, with 7 bases that match TRBD1. Germline assignment: CDR1 KGHSH and CDR2 LQKENI. This CDR3 spans 13 amino acids. After removal of 2 bases from V and 7 bases from J, the junction contained 4 bases not matched to a gene. The CDR3 sequence: CASSPRDSAGYTF. DNA for the CDR3: TGTGCCAGCTCACCAAGGGACAGTGCTGGCTACACCTTC.

J is TRBJ1-1 and V is TRBV6-5, with unresolved D. V dropped 7 bases and J dropped 1 base, with 4 bases sitting between them. Germline-derived CDR1 and CDR2 are MNHEY and SVGAGI. The CDR3 totals 11 residues. CDR3 in DNA: TGTGCCAGCACCCAGAACACTGAAGCTTTCTTT. Translated: CASTQNTEAFF.

As to this clone: At the DNA level, this CDR3 is encoded by other sequences in the same sample as well. V is TRBV7-2 and J is TRBJ1-1; D not resolved. Trimming shortened V by 5 bases and J by 2 bases, and 9 bases separated the two germline ends. Germline loops: CDR1 SGHTA, CDR2 FQGNSA. The CDR3 covers 13 residues. The CDR3 here is CASSTGRNTEAFF. The CDR3 DNA follows: TGTGCCAGCAGCACGGGGAGAAACACTGAAGCTTTCTTT. The full variable domain, rest sourced from reference TRBV7-2 and TRBJ1-1, is GAGVSQSPSNKVTEKGKDVELRCDPISGHTALYWYRQSLGQGLEFLIYFQGNSAPDKSGLPSDRFSAERTGGSVSTLTIQRTQQEDSAVYLCASSTGRNTEAFFGQGTRLTVV.

The chain is built from TRBV27 and TRBJ2-6; no reliable D call. Germline CDR1 and CDR2: MNHEY and SMNVEV (reference sequence). Trimming left V 4 bases short and J 1 base short, with 5 bases between. This CDR3 has 14 residues. The CDR3 DNA sequence: TGTGCCAGCAGTTCCTCGTCTGGGGCCAACGTCCTGACTTTC. Its translation is CASSSSSGANVLTF.